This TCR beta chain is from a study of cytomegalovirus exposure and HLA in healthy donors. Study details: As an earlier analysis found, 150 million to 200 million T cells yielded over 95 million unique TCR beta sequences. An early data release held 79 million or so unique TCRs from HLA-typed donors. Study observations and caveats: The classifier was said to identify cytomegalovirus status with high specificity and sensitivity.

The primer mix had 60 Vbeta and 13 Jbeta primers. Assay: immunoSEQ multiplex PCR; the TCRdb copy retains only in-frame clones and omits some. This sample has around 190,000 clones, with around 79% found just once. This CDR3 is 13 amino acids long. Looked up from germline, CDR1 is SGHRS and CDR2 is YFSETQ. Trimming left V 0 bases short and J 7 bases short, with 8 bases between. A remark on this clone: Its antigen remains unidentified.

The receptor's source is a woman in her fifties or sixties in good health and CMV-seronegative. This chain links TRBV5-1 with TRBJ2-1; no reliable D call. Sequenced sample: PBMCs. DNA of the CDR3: TGCGCCAGCAGCTTGGACCTGGCTAATGAGCAGTTCTTC. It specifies CASSLDLANEQFF.